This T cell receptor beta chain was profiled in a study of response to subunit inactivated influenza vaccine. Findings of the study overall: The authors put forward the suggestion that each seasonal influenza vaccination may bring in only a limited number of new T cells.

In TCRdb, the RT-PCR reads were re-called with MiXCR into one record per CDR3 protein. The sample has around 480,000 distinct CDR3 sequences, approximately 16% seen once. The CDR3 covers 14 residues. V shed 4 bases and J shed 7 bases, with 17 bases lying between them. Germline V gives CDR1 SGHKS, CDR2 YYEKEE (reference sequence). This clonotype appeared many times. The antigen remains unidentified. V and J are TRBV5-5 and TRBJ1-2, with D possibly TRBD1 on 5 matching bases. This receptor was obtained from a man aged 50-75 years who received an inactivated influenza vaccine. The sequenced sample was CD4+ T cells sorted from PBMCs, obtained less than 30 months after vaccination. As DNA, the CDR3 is TGTGCCAGCAGCCCAGACCCTCGCGGGGCTGGCTACACCTTC. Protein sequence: CASSPDPRGAGYTF. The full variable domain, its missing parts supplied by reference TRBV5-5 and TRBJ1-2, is DAGVTQSPTHLIKTRGQQVTLRCSPISGHKSVSWYQQVLGQGPQFIFQYYEKEERGRGNFPDRFSARQFPNYSSELNVNALLLGDSALYLCASSPDPRGAGYTFGSGTRLTVV.